Listed below are T cell receptor beta chains from one sample, sequenced in a study of blood T cell repertoires in COVID-19. The repertoire was sequenced with immunoSEQ multiplex PCR; TCRdb's copy has only in-frame clones and lacks some. The sample consists of fewer than 80,000 clones, approximately 90% of them appearing once. Sequencing was performed on peripheral blood. These receptors were taken from a human donor in a cohort sampled during active COVID-19. CDR3s include the opening cysteine and the closing phenylalanine or tryptophan. A D gene is named only where the DNA matches it firmly. A row's size may be missing; if present it is once, few, many or a size class.

v_gene: TRBV6-5
j_gene: TRBJ2-1
d_gene: TRBD2
len: 15
abundance: -
CDR3nt: TGTGCCAGCAGTTACAGAGCGGGGGGCCACAATGAGCAGTTCTTC
CDR3aa: CASSYRAGGHNEQFF

v_gene: TRBV11-2
j_gene: TRBJ2-5
d_gene: TRBD2
len: 18
abundance: -
CDR3nt: TGTGCCAGCAGCGCCCGACTAGCGGGGGGGTCGTACCAAGAGACCCAGTACTTC
CDR3aa: CASSARLAGGSYQETQYF

v_gene: TRBV7-8
j_gene: TRBJ1-2
d_gene: -
len: 15
abundance: once
CDR3nt: TGTGCCAGCAGCTTAGGTGGCAGGCCCGCTTATGGCTACACCTTC
CDR3aa: CASSLGGRPAYGYTF

v_gene: TRBV5-4
j_gene: TRBJ1-6
d_gene: TRBD1
len: 15
abundance: few
CDR3nt: TGTGCCAGCAGCTTGGCAACAGGGGGGGATTCACCCCTCCACTTT
CDR3aa: CASSLATGGDSPLHF

v_gene: TRBV5-6
j_gene: TRBJ2-7
d_gene: TRBD1
len: 13
abundance: -
CDR3nt: TGTGCCAGCAGCGCGACAGGGTGGGACGAGCAGTACTTC
CDR3aa: CASSATGWDEQYF

v_gene: TRBV5-1
j_gene: TRBJ2-7
d_gene: TRBD2
len: 20
abundance: -
CDR3nt: TGCGCCAGCAGTTATGCCCTGTCGAAGACTAGCGTTCAGCAAGCGACCGAGCAGTACTTC
CDR3aa: CASSYALSKTSVQQATEQYF

v_gene: TRBV7-6
j_gene: TRBJ1-2
d_gene: TRBD1
len: 15
abundance: once
CDR3nt: TGTGCCAGCAGCTCAGGACAGGGCCTAAACTATGGCTACACCTTC
CDR3aa: CASSSGQGLNYGYTF

v_gene: TRBV5-1
j_gene: TRBJ2-7
d_gene: TRBD2
len: 18
abundance: -
CDR3nt: TGCGCCAGCAGCCTCGGCGACATCTGGACTAGCGGGGGGCCCGGGCAGTACTTC
CDR3aa: CASSLGDIWTSGGPGQYF

v_gene: TRBV7-2
j_gene: TRBJ1-1
d_gene: -
len: 14
abundance: -
CDR3nt: TGTGCCAGCAGTCCTGGACATAGGAACACTGAAGCTTTCTTT
CDR3aa: CASSPGHRNTEAFF

v_gene: TRBV6-2/TRBV6-3
j_gene: TRBJ2-5
d_gene: TRBD2
len: 12
abundance: -
CDR3nt: TGTGCCAGCAGTTTTTATCGGGGGGTCCAGTACTTC
CDR3aa: CASSFYRGVQYF

v_gene: TRBV15
j_gene: TRBJ2-1
d_gene: TRBD1
len: 14
abundance: -
CDR3nt: TGTGCCACCAGCAGACCTAACAGGGGTAATGAGCAGTTCTTC
CDR3aa: CATSRPNRGNEQFF

v_gene: TRBV7-2
j_gene: TRBJ2-5
d_gene: -
len: 15
abundance: -
CDR3nt: TGTGCCAGCAGCTTAAGTTCACTGATCCGGGAGACCCAGTACTTC
CDR3aa: CASSLSSLIRETQYF

v_gene: TRBV9
j_gene: TRBJ1-5
d_gene: TRBD1
len: 15
abundance: -
CDR3nt: TGTGCCAGCAGCGTGGGGACAGGGGGACTTCAGCCCCAGCATTTT
CDR3aa: CASSVGTGGLQPQHF

v_gene: TRBV18
j_gene: TRBJ2-1
d_gene: TRBD2
len: 15
abundance: once
CDR3nt: TGTGCCAGCTCACCACCCAGCGGGGGATGGGGTGAGCAGTTCTTC
CDR3aa: CASSPPSGGWGEQFF

v_gene: TRBV27
j_gene: TRBJ1-6
d_gene: TRBD1
len: 21
abundance: -
CDR3nt: TGTGCCAGCAGTTTTCACTCCGGGACAGGGGGCTCGAGGTCCTATAATTCACCCCTCCACTTT
CDR3aa: CASSFHSGTGGSRSYNSPLHF

v_gene: TRBV3-1/TRBV3-2
j_gene: TRBJ2-7
d_gene: -
len: 15
abundance: -
CDR3nt: TGTGCCAGCAGCCAAGTAATAAGCGGACCCTACGAGCAGTACTTC
CDR3aa: CASSQVISGPYEQYF

v_gene: TRBV27
j_gene: TRBJ2-3
d_gene: TRBD1
len: 16
abundance: -
CDR3nt: TGTGCCAGCAGTCTTCGGGACAGATCTAGCACAGATACGCAGTATTTT
CDR3aa: CASSLRDRSSTDTQYF

v_gene: TRBV19
j_gene: TRBJ1-3
d_gene: -
len: 12
abundance: once
CDR3nt: TGTGCCAGTAGTCCGACTCGAAACACCATATATTTT
CDR3aa: CASSPTRNTIYF